This T cell receptor beta chain appears in the sequencing data of a study of early T cells in non-severe SARS-CoV-2 infection. Across the whole study: Alpha and beta chains were unpaired, from unsorted whole-blood bulk RNA. Study-level points and caveats: Matching against VDJdb likely underestimated virus-specific expansions, favoring anti-spike CD8.

Germline V gene sequence: CDR1 SGHDT, CDR2 YYEEEE. The CDR3 length is 11 residues. The V and J ends lost 4 bases and 6 bases respectively, with 7 bases between them. Unique molecular identifier tags were affixed to discrete cDNA molecules. TCRdb reanalysed the 5' RACE reads using MiXCR and keeps one entry per CDR3 protein. Counted here are some 80,000 distinct CDR3 sequences, 9% to 15% occurring once; the ten biggest clones make up about 14%. This clonotype was detected ten times or more. The antigen remains unidentified. The receptor's source is an adult who was a healthcare worker with PCR-confirmed SARS-CoV-2 infection or an uninfected control (not recorded which). The donor label of this sample is uncertain. The sequenced sample was whole blood, obtained at baseline. This rearrangement joins TRBV5-6 to TRBJ2-5; D remains unclear. This CDR3 reads CASSIGQTQYF. CDR3 sequence (DNA): TGTGCCAGCAGCATTGGGCAGACCCAGTACTTC.